The T cell receptor (beta chain) described here comes from a study of OX40 agonist ivuxolimab in advanced cancers. Across the study: Patients treated during dose escalation were battling hepatocellular carcinoma, melanoma, renal cell or head and neck cancer.

Study outcomes and limitations: CD4+ and CD8+ blood T cells expanded clonally by week 6 at 0.1 to 3.0 mg/kg.

A remark on this clone: Its antigen is still unknown.

Produced via immunoSEQ multiplex PCR; TCRdb's table is partial and in-frame only. Here the sample spans about 19,000 clones, 80% to 95% being singletons. The receptor's source is an adult with an advanced solid tumor such as melanoma, head and neck, liver or kidney cancer. The specimen was CD4+ or CD8+ T cells sorted from blood, collected in a trial of the OX40 agonist ivuxolimab.

CDR3 amino acids: CASSDLGGIQYF. CDR3 bases: TGTGCCAGCAGCGACCTAGGAGGCATTCAGTACTTC. The chain couples TRBV9 to TRBJ2-4; tentative D call: TRBD2 (5 bases). V gave up 3 bases and J gave up 9 bases, with 10 bases separating them. Germline V gives CDR1 SGDLS, CDR2 YYNGEE. The CDR3 is 12 residues long.